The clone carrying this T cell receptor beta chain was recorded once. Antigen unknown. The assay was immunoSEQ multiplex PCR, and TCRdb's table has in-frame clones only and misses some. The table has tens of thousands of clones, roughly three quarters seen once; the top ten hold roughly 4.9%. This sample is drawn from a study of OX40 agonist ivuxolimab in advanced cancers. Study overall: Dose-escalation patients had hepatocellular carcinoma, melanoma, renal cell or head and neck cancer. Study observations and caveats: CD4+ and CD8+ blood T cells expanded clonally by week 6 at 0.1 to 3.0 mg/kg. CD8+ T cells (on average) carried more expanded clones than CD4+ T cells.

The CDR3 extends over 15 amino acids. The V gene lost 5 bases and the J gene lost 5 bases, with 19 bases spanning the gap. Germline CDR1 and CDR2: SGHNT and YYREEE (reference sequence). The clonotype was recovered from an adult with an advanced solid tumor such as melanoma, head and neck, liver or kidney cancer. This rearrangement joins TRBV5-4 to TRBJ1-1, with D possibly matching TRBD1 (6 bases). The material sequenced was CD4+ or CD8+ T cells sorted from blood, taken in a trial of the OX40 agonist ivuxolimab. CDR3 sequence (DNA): TGTGCCAGCAGTTCAGAGAACCAGGGGCGGACTGAAGCTTTCTTT. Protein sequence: CASSSENQGRTEAFF.